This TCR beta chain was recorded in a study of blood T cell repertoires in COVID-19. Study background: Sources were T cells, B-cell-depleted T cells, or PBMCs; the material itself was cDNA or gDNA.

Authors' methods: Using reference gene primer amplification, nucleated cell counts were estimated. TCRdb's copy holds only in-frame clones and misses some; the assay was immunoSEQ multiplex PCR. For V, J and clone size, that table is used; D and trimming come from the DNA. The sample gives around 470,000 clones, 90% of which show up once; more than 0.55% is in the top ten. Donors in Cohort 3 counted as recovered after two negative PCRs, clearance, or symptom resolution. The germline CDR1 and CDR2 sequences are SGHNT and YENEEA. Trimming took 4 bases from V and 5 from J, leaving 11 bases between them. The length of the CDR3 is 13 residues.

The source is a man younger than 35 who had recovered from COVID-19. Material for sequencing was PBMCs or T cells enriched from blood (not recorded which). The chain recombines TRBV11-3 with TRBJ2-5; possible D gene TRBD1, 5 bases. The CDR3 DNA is TGTGCCAGCAGCTCGAGCAGGGTGGAGACCCAGTACTTC. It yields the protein CASSSSRVETQYF. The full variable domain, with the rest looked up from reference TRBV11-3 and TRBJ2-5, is EAGVVQSPRYKIIEKKQPVAFWCNPISGHNTLYWYLQNLGQGPELLIRYENEEAVDDSQLPKDRFSAERLKGVDSTLKIQPAELGDSAVYLCASSSSRVETQYFGPGTRLLVL.